Following are 15 T cell receptor beta chains from one sample sequenced in a study of blood T cell repertoires in COVID-19 (dated by TCRdb to the early 2020s). Library prep was done by the immunoSEQ multiplex PCR assay. Entries here come from immuneACCESS through TCRdb and include only in-frame sequences with V and J called. Some clones fail to appear in such tables; in the studies checked, an unresolved V gene covers under half of the shortfall, and the cause of the remainder is unknown. This sample holds approximately 350,000 clones; 65% to 85% were observed only once. Around 3% of the sample rests with the top ten. Source material: peripheral blood. Source of these receptors: a man under 40 with active or convalescent COVID-19.

This CDR3 is CAWKLPGQGSGYGYTF. The CDR3 DNA sequence: TGTGCCTGGAAACTACCGGGACAGGGTTCGGGCTATGGCTACACCTTC. This chain connects TRBV30 to TRBJ1-2; the match to TRBD1 covers 9 bases. The J segment lost 4 bases and the V segment lost 4 bases, leaving 13 bases of the junction unmatched. The CDR3 is 16 residues long. Germline V gene lookup returns CDR1 GTSNPN and CDR2 SVGIG (reference sequence).

The chain links TRBV4-1 to TRBJ1-6; D is undetermined. V was clipped by 2 bases and J by 0 bases, with 8 bases between them. Germline CDR1 MGHRA, CDR2 YSYEKL. The CDR3 is made up of 16 amino acids. This CDR3 is CASSQRTSSYNSPLHF. The DNA of the CDR3 is TGCGCCAGCAGCCAAAGAACGAGCTCCTATAATTCACCCCTCCACTTT.

The V gene is TRBV28, the J gene TRBJ1-2; D is uncertain. From germline, CDR1 is MDHEN and CDR2 SYDVKM. The ends were cut back, 5 bases at V and 6 bases at J, with 10 bases in the middle. The CDR3 spans 12 residues. The CDR3 region has the DNA TGTGCCAGCAGTGGAGGGTTGAATGGCTACACCTTC. Translation gives CASSGGLNGYTF.

This chain uses TRBV5-8 with TRBJ1-2; D not resolved. The CDR3 length is 15 residues. The ends were cut back, 2 bases at V and 2 bases at J, with 13 bases in the middle. Germline V CDR1 and CDR2: SGHTS, YDEGEE. The CDR3: CASSFWAAENYGYTF. CDR3 nucleotide sequence: TGTGCCAGCAGCTTTTGGGCAGCCGAAAACTATGGCTACACCTTC.

This sequence joins TRBV19 and TRBJ1-5, with TRBD1 identical over 7 bases. The V gene's germline CDR1 is LNHDA and CDR2 SQIVND (reference sequence). This CDR3 has 17 amino acids. V shed 5 bases, J shed 2 bases, and the junction held 12 bases outside the gene matches. CDR3 DNA: TGTGCCAGTAGTGTTCGACAGGGCCTTTCGGGCAATCAGCCCCAGCATTTT. Encoded protein: CASSVRQGLSGNQPQHF.

The J gene is TRBJ1-4, the V gene TRBV25-1; D remains ambiguous. The germline V and J ends were trimmed by 3 bases and 6 bases, with 23 bases remaining between them. The V gene's germline CDR1 is MGHDK and CDR2 SYGVNS. The CDR3 is made up of 18 amino acids. The CDR3 nucleotides are TGTGCCAGCAGTGATCCGGCTTTAGTTCGTCTTGAGGATGAAAAACTGTTTTTT. Protein sequence: CASSDPALVRLEDEKLFF.

In this sample, this clone turned up many times. The chain uses TRBV3-1 (or the pseudogene TRBV3-2) and TRBJ1-1; D unclear. CDR3 length: 12 amino acids. Between the trimmed V and J ends, which lost 5 bases and 7 bases, there was a span of 11 bases. CDR1 and CDR2 (germline): LGHDT, YNNKEL (reference sequence). CDR3 residues: CASSSFGDEAFF. Here the CDR3 DNA reads TGTGCCAGCAGCTCCTTCGGGGATGAAGCTTTCTTT.

The CDR3 spells CASSPSGQGPNTEAFF. The CDR3 DNA reads TGCGCCAGCAGCCCCTCGGGACAGGGGCCGAACACTGAAGCTTTCTTT. This chain connects TRBV4-1 to TRBJ1-1, with 10 nucleotides matching TRBD1. The germline V gene has CDR1 MGHRA and CDR2 YSYEKL. Trimming at V came to 4 bases and at J to 1 base, leaving 6 bases not matched to a gene. This CDR3 region has 16 residues.

Many counts were recorded for this clone. This chain links TRBV7-9 with TRBJ2-1; D gene uncertain. This CDR3 spans 13 amino acids. The germline CDR1 and CDR2 sequences are SEHNR and FQNEAQ (reference sequence). V was cut by 2 bases and J by 7 bases, with 9 bases left in between. CDR3 sequence: CASSLTAQNEQFF. The CDR3 DNA reads TGTGCCAGCAGCTTAACAGCACAGAATGAGCAGTTCTTC.

The chain carries TRBV11-2 and TRBJ2-1, with 8 nucleotides matching TRBD2. The CDR3 runs 16 residues. Germline V gives CDR1 SGHAT, CDR2 FQNNGV. V shed 5 bases, J shed 0 bases, and the junction held 6 bases outside the gene matches. This chain's CDR3 is CASSRGGGSSYNEQFF. Here the CDR3 DNA reads TGTGCCAGCAGCCGGGGGGGCGGGAGCTCCTACAATGAGCAGTTCTTC.

The chain employs TRBV7-2 and TRBJ1-5; TRBD1 agrees at 8 bases. Germline assignment: CDR1 SGHTA and CDR2 FQGNSA. Trimming at V came to 5 bases and at J to 3 bases, leaving 6 bases not matched to a gene. The CDR3 has 15 amino acids. This CDR3 is CASSTETGANQPQHF. CDR3 nucleotide sequence: TGTGCCAGCAGCACGGAGACAGGGGCCAATCAGCCCCAGCATTTT.

The chain joins TRBV4-1 to TRBJ1-2; possible D gene TRBD1, 6 bases. The CDR3 length is 15 residues. With 4 bases removed from V and 8 bases from J, the gap between germline ends came to 20 bases. Germline CDR1 and CDR2: MGHRA and YSYEKL. CDR3 bases: TGCGCCAGCAGCCGCTCCCTCAGGGGTCTGGAGGGCTACACCTTC. Its protein product is CASSRSLRGLEGYTF.

The CDR3 loop is CASSPTSPYEQYF. In DNA, the CDR3 is TGTGCCAGCAGCCCGACTAGCCCCTACGAGCAGTACTTC. The chain employs TRBV7-2 and TRBJ2-7; 7 bases fit TRBD2. The V gene end was trimmed by 5 bases and the J gene end by 2 bases; junction bases not matched to a gene: 3. The CDR3 consists of 13 residues. From germline, CDR1 is SGHTA and CDR2 FQGNSA.

The rearrangement links TRBV30 to TRBJ1-1; D is unclear. The CDR3 contains 12 residues. The germline V gene encodes CDR1 GTSNPN and CDR2 SVGIG (reference sequence). Trimming took 4 bases from V and 2 from J, leaving 8 bases between them. The CDR3 spells CAWMGSNTEAFF. The CDR3 DNA is TGTGCCTGGATGGGGAGCAACACTGAAGCTTTCTTT.

V usage is TRBV4-3 and J usage is TRBJ1-6; D gene ambiguous. V was cut by 0 bases and J by 10 bases, with 19 bases left in between. The V gene's germline CDR1 is LGHNA and CDR2 YSLEER. The CDR3 has 17 residues. CDR3 in DNA: TGCGCCAGCAGCCAAGATCCGACCGGCTTAGCCGGGTCACCCCTCCACTTT. It encodes CASSQDPTGLAGSPLHF.